The clone carrying this T cell receptor (beta chain) turned up a few times. TCRdb processed the RT-PCR reads anew with MiXCR; each CDR3 protein has one entry. This table holds about 110,000 distinct CDR3 sequences, approximately 40% found once. This entry is derived from a study of patients and donors after allogeneic stem cell transplantation. Per the germline V gene, CDR1 is MDHEN and CDR2 is SYDVKM. The V and J ends lost 3 bases and 0 bases respectively, with 11 bases between them. CDR3 length: 15 residues. The clonotype comes from a human donor who was either an allogeneic HSCT recipient or a stem cell or donor lymphocyte infusion donor (not recorded which). It is not recorded whose cells these are; they may come from a transplant donor. The sequenced sample was blood, either unsorted or a sorted T cell fraction (not recorded which). V gene TRBV28 combines with J gene TRBJ1-2, with D uncertain. CDR3 residues: CASSLGSWPNYGYTF. The DNA for the CDR3 is TGTGCCAGCAGTTTGGGTAGCTGGCCTAACTATGGCTACACCTTC.